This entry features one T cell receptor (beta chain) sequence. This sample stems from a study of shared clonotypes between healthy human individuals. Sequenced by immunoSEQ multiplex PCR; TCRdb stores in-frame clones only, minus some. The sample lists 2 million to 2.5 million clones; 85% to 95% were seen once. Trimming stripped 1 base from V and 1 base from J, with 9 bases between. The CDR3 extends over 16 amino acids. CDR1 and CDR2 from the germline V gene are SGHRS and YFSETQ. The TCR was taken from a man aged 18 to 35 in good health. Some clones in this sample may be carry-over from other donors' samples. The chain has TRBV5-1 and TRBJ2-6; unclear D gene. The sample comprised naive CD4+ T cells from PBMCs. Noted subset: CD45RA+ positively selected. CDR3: CASSLWARSGANVLTF. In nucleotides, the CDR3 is TGCGCCAGCAGCTTGTGGGCCCGTTCTGGGGCCAACGTCCTGACTTTC.